This TCR beta chain was captured by sequencing in a study of OX40 agonist ivuxolimab in advanced cancers. Study at large: Under the entry rules, prior anti-PD-1, anti-PD-L1 or anti-CTLA-4 therapy was allowed, and about 40% had some.

This clone was recorded only once. Assay: immunoSEQ multiplex PCR; the TCRdb copy retains only in-frame clones and omits some. This table holds some 77,000 clones, around 85% found once. From germline, CDR1 is MNHNS and CDR2 SASEGT. The CDR3 length is 14 residues. Trimming shortened V by 7 bases and J by 5 bases, and 18 bases separated the two germline ends. The TCR was taken from an adult with an advanced solid tumor such as melanoma, head and neck, liver or kidney cancer. The chain couples TRBV6-1 to TRBJ2-7, with D possibly TRBD2 on 7 matching bases. Sequences were derived from CD4+ or CD8+ T cells sorted from blood, sampled in a trial of the OX40 agonist ivuxolimab. CDR3 in amino acids: CASTQGGGINEQYF. The CDR3 DNA sequence: TGTGCCAGCACCCAAGGGGGAGGGATCAACGAGCAGTACTTC.